Following are 27 T cell receptor beta chains from one sample sequenced in a study of control samples from healthy donors and cancer patients. Clones were sequenced by immunoSEQ multiplex PCR, and TCRdb holds only the in-frame ones, with some missing. The sample includes 98,000 or so clones, approximately 84% of them seen just once. The sample was blood. The receptors derive from a man aged 18 to 35 in good health.

The genes are TRBV10-3 and TRBJ2-6; TRBD1 aligns across 7 bases. Losses at the gene ends were 3 bases for V and 0 bases for J; bases not matched to a gene: 2. The germline gives CDR1 ENHRY, CDR2 SYGVKD. The CDR3 loop spans 16 amino acids. The CDR3 loop is CAISEGQASGANVLTF. The CDR3 bases are TGTGCCATCAGTGAAGGACAGGCCTCTGGGGCCAACGTCCTGACTTTC.

The chain carries TRBV7-2 and TRBJ1-6, with D possibly being TRBD1 (5 bases). The CDR3 consists of 15 residues. Germline V gene lookup returns CDR1 SGHTA and CDR2 FQGNSA. Trimming took off 5 bases at V and 8 bases at J, with 16 bases between the two ends. CDR3 loop: CASSPSATVYSPLHF. CDR3 bases: TGTGCCAGCAGCCCAAGTGCGACAGTTTATTCACCCCTCCACTTT.

The chain employs TRBV6-5 and TRBJ2-3; TRBD2 aligns across 8 bases. The CDR3 is made up of 15 amino acids. The junction had 9 bases not matched to a gene; V was cut back by 4 bases and J by 6 bases. The germline CDR1 and CDR2 sequences are MNHEY and SVGAGI. The DNA for the CDR3 is TGTGCCAGCAGTTCCCCCGGGAGGGATCCCGATACGCAGTATTTT. This sequence encodes CASSSPGRDPDTQYF.

This chain connects TRBV6-1 to TRBJ1-1; D remains unclear. Trimming removed 2 bases at V and 0 bases at J, with 7 bases between. The CDR3 extends over 14 amino acids. The germline gives CDR1 MNHNS, CDR2 SASEGT. The CDR3 DNA reads as TGTGCCAGCAGTGAACAGCGTCTGAACACTGAAGCTTTCTTT. Its translation is CASSEQRLNTEAFF.

The chain couples TRBV27 to TRBJ2-1; D ambiguous. In germline, CDR1 is MNHEY, CDR2 SMNVEV (reference sequence). This CDR3 is 13 amino acids long. The V end lost 3 bases, the J end lost 1 base, and 4 bases lay between the germline ends. CDR3 DNA sequence: TGTGCCAGCAGTTTCAGGTCCTACAATGAGCAGTTCTTC. Its protein product is CASSFRSYNEQFF.

V and J are TRBV28 and TRBJ2-1; 9 bases match TRBD1. The CDR3 is 15 amino acids. Germline CDR1 reads MDHEN; CDR2 reads SYDVKM. V dropped 5 bases and J dropped 4; count of bases not matched to a gene: 6. The CDR3 loop is CASSQPGQGYNEQFF. The CDR3 DNA reads TGTGCCAGCAGTCAACCGGGACAGGGTTACAATGAGCAGTTCTTC.

V gene TRBV6-5 combines with J gene TRBJ1-1, with D possibly TRBD1 on 6 matching bases. Trimming cost V 6 bases and J 6 bases, with 20 bases left between them. Germline lookup yields CDR1 MNHEY and CDR2 SVGAGI. There are 15 residues in the CDR3. The CDR3 reads CASRFLSPRGAEAFF. The CDR3 DNA sequence: TGTGCCAGCAGGTTTTTGAGCCCCAGGGGAGCTGAAGCTTTCTTT.

The genes are TRBV6-2 or TRBV6-3 and TRBJ1-1; a weak D match, TRBD1 (5 bases). The CDR3 runs to 16 residues. Trimming removed 2 bases at V and 2 bases at J, with 15 bases between. The V gene's germline CDR1 is MNHEY and CDR2 SVGEGT. CDR3 sequence (DNA): TGTGCCAGCAGTTACGTAACAGGTAGTTCAAACACTGAAGCTTTCTTT. Translated, it gives CASSYVTGSSNTEAFF.

The chain uses TRBV6-4 and TRBJ2-2, with 7 nucleotides matching TRBD1. J gave up 6 bases and V 9 bases, and 10 bases lay outside the gene matches. The CDR3 runs 14 residues. The germline CDR1 and CDR2 sequences are MRHNA and SNTAGT. The CDR3 spells CASRQGRDAGELFF. The CDR3 DNA is TGTGCCAGTAGACAGGGAAGGGACGCCGGGGAGCTGTTTTTT.

This rearrangement joins TRBV4-2 to TRBJ2-4, with D possibly being TRBD1 (6 bases). V was pared by 4 bases and J by 1 base, with 11 bases between. Germline V gives CDR1 LGHNA, CDR2 YNFKEQ. This CDR3 is 15 amino acids long. CDR3 DNA sequence: TGTGCCAGCAGCCGGGACAATTCTGCCAAAAACATTCAGTACTTC. It yields the protein CASSRDNSAKNIQYF.

V and J are TRBV6-2 or TRBV6-3 and TRBJ1-1; possible D gene TRBD1, 5 bases. In germline, CDR1 is MNHEY, CDR2 SVGEGT. CDR3 length: 14 residues. V lost 2 bases, J lost 1 base, and 8 bases lay in between. The CDR3, as DNA: TGTGCCAGCAGTTACACCAGGGAGAACACTGAAGCTTTCTTT. Translation: CASSYTRENTEAFF.

CDR3 residues: CASSIGGSAYEQYF. The CDR3 nucleotides read TGTGCCAGTAGTATTGGGGGATCTGCCTACGAGCAGTACTTC. The chain has TRBV19 and TRBJ2-7, with D possibly being TRBD1 or TRBD2 (5 bases each). This CDR3 region has 14 residues. The ends were cut back, 3 bases at V and 2 bases at J, with 11 bases in the middle. Germline V lookup: CDR1 LNHDA, CDR2 SQIVND (reference sequence).

This chain uses TRBV20-1 with TRBJ2-7; no clear D gene. This CDR3 is 12 amino acids long. The germline V and J ends were trimmed by 3 bases and 4 bases, with 10 bases remaining between them. Germline values: CDR1 DFQATT, CDR2 SNEGSKA (reference sequence). The CDR3 protein is CSASGRAYEQYF. DNA of the CDR3: TGCAGTGCTAGTGGTCGGGCTTACGAGCAGTACTTC.

V and J are TRBV6-5 and TRBJ2-4; no definite D call. Trimming removed 5 bases at V and 4 bases at J, with 3 bases between. The germline V gene has CDR1 MNHEY and CDR2 SVGAGI. There are 11 residues in the CDR3. This chain's CDR3 is CASSLKNIQYF. The CDR3 region has the DNA TGTGCCAGCAGTCTAAAAAACATTCAGTACTTC.

V gene TRBV19 combines with J gene TRBJ1-4; a weak D match, TRBD1 (6 bases). Germline CDR1 and CDR2: LNHDA and SQIVND (reference sequence). This CDR3 region has 14 residues. V was trimmed by 8 bases and J by 3 bases, leaving 13 bases between them. The CDR3: CASEARGPNEKLFF. CDR3 DNA: TGTGCCAGTGAAGCTCGGGGGCCTAATGAAAAACTGTTTTTT.

The V and J genes are TRBV27 and TRBJ2-3, with a weak D call TRBD2 (6 bases). V dropped 5 bases and J dropped 0 bases, with 15 bases sitting between them. This CDR3 has 16 amino acids. The V gene's germline CDR1 is MNHEY and CDR2 SMNVEV (reference sequence). CDR3 loop: CASSLRGGASTDTQYF. Written as DNA, the CDR3 is TGTGCCAGCAGTCTCCGCGGCGGGGCTAGCACAGATACGCAGTATTTT.

The V call is TRBV10-3, the J call TRBJ1-4; D call uncertain. From germline, CDR1 is ENHRY and CDR2 SYGVKD. V lost 2 bases and J 10 bases, leaving 11 bases between the germline ends. CDR3 length equals 13 residues. Written as DNA, the CDR3 is TGTGCCATCAGTGAGGCCGTGGGGAGAAAACTGTTTTTT. Translation: CAISEAVGRKLFF.

The chain carries TRBV15 and TRBJ1-1, with a weak D call TRBD1 (5 bases). Trimming shortened V by 5 bases and J by 0 bases, and 13 bases separated the two germline ends. The CDR3 totals 15 residues. Germline CDR1 is LNHNV and CDR2 is YYDKDF (reference sequence). Here the CDR3 DNA reads TGTGCCACCAGCTTAGGGGTCCAGATGAACACTGAAGCTTTCTTT. Encoded protein: CATSLGVQMNTEAFF.

This sequence joins TRBV9 and TRBJ1-1; unclear D gene. The CDR3 runs to 15 residues. The germline V gene encodes CDR1 SGDLS and CDR2 YYNGEE. Trimming took 4 bases from V and 0 from J, leaving 13 bases between them. This CDR3 is CASSPTGRLNTEAFF. The CDR3, as DNA: TGTGCCAGCAGCCCAACTGGCAGACTGAACACTGAAGCTTTCTTT.

The gene calls are TRBV12-3 or TRBV12-4 and TRBJ1-2; D ambiguous. The CDR3 contains 13 residues. Trimming took off 0 bases at V and 8 bases at J, with 10 bases between the two ends. The CDR3: CASSLAGSWGYTF. As DNA, the CDR3 is TGTGCCAGCAGTTTAGCCGGGTCGTGGGGCTACACCTTC.

This clone has just a few counts. V is TRBV6-5 and J is TRBJ2-4; TRBD2 agrees at 7 bases. Germline V CDR1 and CDR2: MNHEY, SVGAGI. Trimming at V came to 2 bases and at J to 9 bases, leaving 4 bases not matched to a gene. CDR3 length: 13 amino acids. CDR3 amino acids: CASSYGREGIQYF. As DNA, the CDR3 is TGTGCCAGCAGTTACGGCAGGGAGGGCATTCAGTACTTC.

This clone has only a few counts. This chain connects TRBV5-4 to TRBJ2-1; 9 nucleotides match TRBD1. The CDR3 spans 14 residues. The junction had 8 bases not matched to a gene; V was cut back by 4 bases and J by 9 bases. The germline CDR1 and CDR2 sequences are SGHNT and YYREEE (reference sequence). CDR3 sequence (DNA): TGTGCCAGCAGCCAGGACAGGGGTAAAGGTGAGCAGTTCTTC. Its translation is CASSQDRGKGEQFF.

The rearrangement links TRBV7-8 to TRBJ1-4; D is undetermined. CDR1 is SGHVS, CDR2 FQNEAQ, per germline. The ends were cut back, 3 bases at V and 8 bases at J, with 10 bases in the middle. The CDR3 consists of 13 residues. CDR3 sequence reads: CASSFSGGEKLFF. CDR3 in DNA: TGTGCCAGCAGCTTTTCGGGAGGCGAAAAACTGTTTTTT.

The chain recombines TRBV7-8 with TRBJ1-2; no reliable D call. Germline-derived CDR1 and CDR2 are SGHVS and FQNEAQ. V was trimmed by 5 bases and J by 4 bases, leaving 20 bases between them. The CDR3 runs 16 residues. CDR3 loop: CASSQKGPAGFYGYTF. The DNA for the CDR3 is TGTGCCAGCAGCCAAAAAGGTCCTGCAGGCTTCTATGGCTACACCTTC.

This clone has a handful of counts. The gene calls are TRBV5-4 and TRBJ1-5, with unresolved D. This CDR3 contains 14 residues. Germline V gene sequence: CDR1 SGHNT, CDR2 YYREEE (reference sequence). V shed 0 bases and J shed 3 bases, with 7 bases lying between them. The CDR3 loop is CASSLAGTNQPQHF. The CDR3 DNA reads as TGTGCCAGCAGCTTGGCTGGCACCAATCAGCCCCAGCATTTT.

This clone was picked up one time. J is TRBJ1-5 and V is TRBV14, with D perhaps TRBD1 (5 bases). Germline V gene lookup returns CDR1 SGHDN and CDR2 FVKESK. This CDR3 has 19 amino acids. With 2 bases removed from V and 4 bases from J, the gap between germline ends came to 24 bases. For the CDR3, the DNA is TGTGCCAGCAGCCAACTGCCAGGGAGGTTTTGGGGGGAAAATCAGCCCCAGCATTTT. This gives the protein CASSQLPGRFWGENQPQHF.

This clone was seen a handful of times. The chain uses TRBV25-1 and TRBJ2-1; 7 nucleotides agree with TRBD2. This CDR3 is 16 amino acids long. V was pared by 1 base and J by 0 bases, with 3 bases of the junction left unmatched. The germline gives CDR1 MGHDK, CDR2 SYGVNS. CDR3 bases: TGTGCCAGCAGTGAATGGGAGGGGTCCTCCTACAATGAGCAGTTCTTC. Encoded protein: CASSEWEGSSYNEQFF.